This is a list of T cell receptor beta chains from one sample in a study of human T cells and chemical hapten exposure. Via MiXCR, TCRdb re-called the RACE reads, giving one row per CDR3 protein. The sample comprises some 400,000 distinct CDR3 sequences, about 5.1% of which are singletons, and 2.5% to 3% rests with the top ten. Material: whole blood, obtained in connection with sensitization to the hapten diphenylcyclopropenone (DPC). The origin of the receptors is a woman aged 45-60 years with alopecia areata. Some clones in this sample may be carry-over from other donors' samples. CDR3s include the opening cysteine and the closing phenylalanine or tryptophan. D genes are given only for firm matches. Clone size, where shown, is once, few, many, or a class for clones that have expanded.

j_call | clone_size | d_call | v_call | cdr3_aa | cdr3_nt
TRBJ2-7 | - | TRBD1 | TRBV12-3/TRBV12-4 | CASSNGQANSYEQYF | TGTGCCAGCAGTAATGGACAGGCGAACTCCTACGAGCAGTACTTC
TRBJ2-5 | many | - | TRBV7-9 | CASSPGGSPQYF | TGTGCCAGCAGCCCAGGGGGGTCGCCCCAGTACTTC
TRBJ1-1 | many | - | TRBV4-1 | CASSQDRRYHEAFF | TGCGCCAGCAGCCAAGATAGGCGGTATCATGAAGCTTTCTTT
TRBJ2-1 | many | - | TRBV27 | CASSLSTRAYNEQFF | TGTGCCAGCAGCCTCTCTACCAGAGCCTACAATGAGCAGTTCTTC
TRBJ1-5 | - | TRBD1 | TRBV6-2/TRBV6-3 | CASRPGQQNQPQHF | TGTGCCAGCAGACCGGGACAGCAAAATCAGCCCCAGCATTTT
TRBJ1-5 | many | - | TRBV29-1 | CSVAENSNQPQHF | TGCAGCGTTGCGGAAAATAGCAATCAGCCCCAGCATTTT
TRBJ1-1 | many | TRBD1 | TRBV5-1 | CASSLQGYATEAFF | TGCGCCAGCAGCTTACAGGGGTACGCCACTGAAGCTTTCTTT
TRBJ2-1 | few | - | TRBV7-9 | CASSPEAHEQFF | TGTGCCAGCAGCCCGGAGGCCCATGAGCAGTTCTTC
TRBJ2-1 | many | - | TRBV5-6 | CASSLHLTGALYNEQFF | TGTGCCAGCAGCTTGCACTTGACGGGAGCCCTTTACAATGAGCAGTTCTTC
TRBJ1-1 | - | - | TRBV7-9 | CASSLVPGRNTEAFF | TGTGCCAGCAGCTTAGTGCCAGGCAGGAACACTGAAGCTTTCTTT
TRBJ2-2 | many | - | TRBV11-2 | CASSLDGNTGELFF | TGTGCCAGCAGCTTAGATGGGAACACCGGGGAGCTGTTTTTT
TRBJ2-5 | few | TRBD1 | TRBV19 | CASRLMGQAQETQYF | TGTGCCAGTAGGCTAATGGGACAGGCCCAAGAGACCCAGTACTTC
TRBJ2-7 | many | - | TRBV5-6 | CASSDGGPIYEQYF | TGTGCCAGCAGCGACGGGGGCCCGATCTACGAGCAGTACTTC
TRBJ1-6 | few | - | TRBV6-1 | CASSERKVNSPLHF | TGTGCCAGCAGTGAGAGGAAAGTAAATTCACCCCTCCACTTT
TRBJ2-6 | - | TRBD1 | TRBV2 | CASRGTGGANVLTF | TGTGCCAGCAGAGGGACAGGTGGGGCCAACGTCCTGACTTTC
TRBJ1-5 | many | - | TRBV12-3/TRBV12-4 | CASSPTGSINQPQHF | TGTGCCAGCAGTCCGACAGGTAGCATCAATCAGCCCCAGCATTTT
TRBJ2-1 | many | - | TRBV12-3/TRBV12-4 | CASSLDGDLNEQFF | TGTGCCAGCAGTTTGGACGGGGACCTCAATGAGCAGTTCTTC
TRBJ1-1 | few | - | TRBV29-1 | CSVGLRHTEAFF | TGCAGCGTTGGACTCCGACACACTGAAGCTTTCTTT
TRBJ2-2 | few | TRBD1 | TRBV6-6 | CASRPGQGATGELFF | TGTGCCAGCAGACCGGGACAGGGGGCGACCGGGGAGCTGTTTTTT
TRBJ2-1 | many | - | TRBV2 | CASSELGPFWYEQFF | TGTGCCAGCAGTGAGCTAGGGCCTTTTTGGTATGAGCAGTTCTTC